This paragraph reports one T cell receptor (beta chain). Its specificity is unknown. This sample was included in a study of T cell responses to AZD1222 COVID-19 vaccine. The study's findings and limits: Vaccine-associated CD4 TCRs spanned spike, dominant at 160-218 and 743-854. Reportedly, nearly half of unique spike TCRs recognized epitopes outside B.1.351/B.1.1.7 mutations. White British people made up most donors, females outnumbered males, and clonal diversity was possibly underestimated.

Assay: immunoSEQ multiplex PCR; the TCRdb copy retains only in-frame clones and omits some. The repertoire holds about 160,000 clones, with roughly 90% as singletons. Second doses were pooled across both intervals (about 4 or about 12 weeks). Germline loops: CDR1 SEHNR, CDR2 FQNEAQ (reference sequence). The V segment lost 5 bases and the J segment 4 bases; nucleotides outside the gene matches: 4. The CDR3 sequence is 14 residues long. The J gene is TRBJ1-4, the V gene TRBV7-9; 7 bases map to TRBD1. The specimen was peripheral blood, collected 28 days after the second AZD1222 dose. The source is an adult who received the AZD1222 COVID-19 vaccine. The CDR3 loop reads CASSHTGDNEKLFF. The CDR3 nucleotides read TGTGCCAGCAGCCACACAGGGGATAATGAAAAACTGTTTTTT.